Detailed here is one T cell receptor (beta chain). The target antigen is unknown. This table comes from immunoSEQ multiplex PCR, and its TCRdb copy is limited to in-frame clones, with some not included. This table holds about 200,000 clones, 79% found once. These data are taken from a study of cytotoxic CD8 clonotypes in ibrutinib-treated CLL. Study in general: Among the patients, around 10 presented as relapsed/refractory and approximately 14 as treatment-naive; roughly 17 showed unmutated IGHV. Study-wide findings and caveats: Rising at ibrutinib response, clonality subsequently fell back toward baseline at progression. Public clonotypes, an uncommon group, contracted or remained stable on treatment.

This CDR3 comprises 17 residues. V lost 1 base to trimming and J lost 4 bases; unmatched junction nucleotides: 8. Germline lookup yields CDR1 LNHNV and CDR2 YYDKDF (reference sequence). The genes are TRBV15 and TRBJ2-1, with TRBD2 matching 9 bases. The sequence was obtained from a human donor with chronic lymphocytic leukemia. The specimen comprised PBMCs, sampled after 12 months of ibrutinib treatment. In nucleotides, the CDR3 is TGTGCCACCAGCAGAGTAGTACTAGCGGGTAGTTACAATGAGCAGTTCTTC. Translating it yields CATSRVVLAGSYNEQFF.